The clone carrying this TCR beta chain was seen once. Its antigen remains unidentified. The source of the sample is a study of CD8 T cells in Susac syndrome. Study findings and constraints: The relatively small number of individuals in the TCR sequencing and HLA analysis was acknowledged by the study.

After extraction with the RNeasy kit, roughly 0.45 to 1 ug of the RNA was reverse transcribed using random hexamers. In TCRdb, the immunoSEQ multiplex PCR reads were re-called with MiXCR into one record per CDR3 protein. The sample holds 180,000 or so distinct CDR3 sequences, almost 96% seen once. The germline V gene encodes CDR1 SGHAT and CDR2 FQNNGV. The junction had 11 bases not matched to a gene; V was cut back by 1 base and J by 6 bases. This CDR3 has 17 amino acids. This TCR came from a human donor with multiple sclerosis. Sequenced material: CD4+ T cells from PBMCs. The rearrangement links TRBV11-2 to TRBJ2-3, with 9 bases identical to TRBD2. This CDR3 is CASSLGGPQRGADTQYF. The CDR3 nucleotides read TGTGCCAGCAGCTTAGGAGGTCCACAGCGGGGGGCCGATACGCAGTATTTT.